These T cell receptor beta chains were read from a single sample in a study of cytomegalovirus exposure and HLA in healthy donors. Clones were read by immunoSEQ multiplex PCR, and TCRdb kept only the in-frame ones, dropping some. The table lists roughly 59,000 clones, around 92% of them singletons. The sequenced material came from PBMCs. The receptor set was obtained from a man aged 18 to 35 in good health and CMV-seropositive. Each CDR3 is given with its conserved first and last residue. D genes are given only for firm matches. Clone size, where shown, is once, few, many, or a class for clones that have expanded.

V gene	J gene	CDR3 length	D gene	clone size	CDR3 DNA	CDR3 protein
TRBV2	TRBJ2-7	13	TRBD1	NA	TGTGCCAGCGGGGGGGACAGGGGCTACGAGCAGTACTTC	CASGGDRGYEQYF
TRBV19	TRBJ2-7	16	TRBD2	NA	TGTGCCAGTAGTCTGGGACTAGCGGGAGGGACTCACGAGCAGTACTTC	CASSLGLAGGTHEQYF
TRBV6-5	TRBJ2-1	15	TRBD2	NA	TGTGCCAGCAGGTCGGGACTAGCGGGAGGCAATGAGCAGTTCTTC	CASRSGLAGGNEQFF
TRBV28	TRBJ2-7	12	NA	NA	TGTGCCAGCAGTTTATTGGCCTCCGAGCAGTACTTC	CASSLLASEQYF
TRBV11-3	TRBJ2-2	14	NA	NA	TGTGCCAGCAGCTTTCAGGGGCTCACCGGGGAGCTGTTTTTT	CASSFQGLTGELFF
TRBV14	TRBJ2-1	12	NA	NA	TGTGCCAGCAGCCGTCTATACAATGAGCAGTTCTTC	CASSRLYNEQFF
TRBV14	TRBJ2-5	14	NA	NA	TGTGCCAGCAGCCAAGAAGTTCAGGGCCCCCCCCAGTACTTC	CASSQEVQGPPQYF
TRBV4-1	TRBJ1-2	16	NA	NA	TGCGCCAGCAGCACTCAAGGGGAAGACTCCCTCTATGGCTACACCTTC	CASSTQGEDSLYGYTF
TRBV11-2	TRBJ2-5	18	TRBD2	NA	TGTGCCAGCAGCTTAGTGTCTCTAGCGGGGTGGTACCAAGAGACCCAGTACTTC	CASSLVSLAGWYQETQYF
TRBV28	TRBJ2-7	17	NA	few	TGTGCCAGCAGTTTTCTGACCCCAGGGGACTACTCCTACGAGCAGTACTTC	CASSFLTPGDYSYEQYF
TRBV28	TRBJ2-2	14	TRBD1	NA	TGTGCCAGCGGGGGACAGACCGGCGACGGGGAGCTGTTTTTT	CASGGQTGDGELFF
TRBV6-1	TRBJ2-7	15	NA	few	TGTGCCAGCAGTGAACCAGGAACAGTACGATACGAGCAGTACTTC	CASSEPGTVRYEQYF
TRBV10-3	TRBJ2-5	13	NA	NA	TGTGCCATCAGCTTAGCTATCGAAGAGACCCAGTACTTC	CAISLAIEETQYF
TRBV11-3	TRBJ2-1	14	NA	NA	TGTGCCAGCAGTAAAGACAGGGGAGGGAATGAGCAGTTCTTC	CASSKDRGGNEQFF
TRBV11-2	TRBJ2-3	13	NA	NA	TGTGCCAGCAGCTCTCCGGGCACAGATACGCAGTATTTT	CASSSPGTDTQYF
TRBV15	TRBJ2-5	14	TRBD2	NA	TGTGCCACCAGCAGAGTCGGGGGGCAAGAGACCCAGTACTTC	CATSRVGGQETQYF
TRBV9	TRBJ2-2	16	TRBD2	NA	TGTGCCAGCAGCGCCGATAGCGGGTACTTCGCCGGGGAGCTGTTTTTT	CASSADSGYFAGELFF
TRBV11-2	TRBJ2-7	14	TRBD1	NA	TGTGCCAGCAGCTCGTTGACAGGGGCCTACGAGCAGTACTTC	CASSSLTGAYEQYF
TRBV27	TRBJ1-1	15	NA	NA	TGTGCCAGCAGTTTATCTAGGACAGCGAACACTGAAGCTTTCTTT	CASSLSRTANTEAFF
TRBV5-1	TRBJ1-2	13	NA	NA	TGCGCCAGCAGCTCAGGGAGGGACTATGGCTACACCTTC	CASSSGRDYGYTF
TRBV27	TRBJ2-4	14	NA	NA	TGTGCCAGCAGTCCATCGCCCCAGGGGAACATTCAGTACTTC	CASSPSPQGNIQYF
TRBV7-9	TRBJ1-5	17	NA	NA	TGTGCCAGCAGCTTAGGGGGCGGGGACCCGGGCAATCAGCCCCAGCATTTT	CASSLGGGDPGNQPQHF
TRBV6-6	TRBJ2-7	13	NA	NA	TGTGCCAGCGGGGACTCCAGCTCCTACGAGCAGTACTTC	CASGDSSSYEQYF
TRBV28	TRBJ1-1	11	NA	NA	TGTGCTTCCCACATGAACACTGAAGCTTTCTTT	CASHMNTEAFF
TRBV5-1	TRBJ2-6	14	NA	once	TGCGCCAGCAGTCCAAATTCTGGGGCCAACGTCCTGACTTTC	CASSPNSGANVLTF
TRBV4-1	TRBJ1-1	15	NA	NA	TGCGCCAGCAGCCAAGAGGCACAAGTGAACACTGAAGCTTTCTTT	CASSQEAQVNTEAFF
TRBV5-1	TRBJ2-7	14	TRBD1	NA	TGCGCCAGCAGATCCGGGACAGGGGGTTACGAGCAGTACTTC	CASRSGTGGYEQYF
TRBV5-1	TRBJ2-5	14	NA	NA	TGCGCCAGCAGCTTGGGGCAGTACCAAGAGACCCAGTACTTC	CASSLGQYQETQYF
TRBV6-1	TRBJ2-7	15	TRBD2	NA	TGTGCCAGCAGTGAAGGCGGGGGGGGGTACTACGAGCAGTACTTC	CASSEGGGGYYEQYF
TRBV6-6	TRBJ2-7	15	NA	NA	TGTGCCAGCAGTTCCCTACAGGGTATATCCTACGAGCAGTACTTC	CASSSLQGISYEQYF
TRBV5-6	TRBJ1-3	14	NA	NA	TGTGCCAGCAGCTCGACAGATACTGGAAACACCATATATTTT	CASSSTDTGNTIYF
TRBV27	TRBJ2-5	12	NA	NA	TGTGCCAGCAAATCCCCTCTAGAGACCCAGTACTTC	CASKSPLETQYF
TRBV15	TRBJ2-7	13	TRBD1	NA	TGTGCCACCAGCTCGGACAGGGATTCCGAGCAGTACTTC	CATSSDRDSEQYF
TRBV27	TRBJ1-2	12	TRBD1	NA	TGTGCCAGCAGTTTCAGGGGGTATGGCTACACCTTC	CASSFRGYGYTF
TRBV5-3	TRBJ1-2	14	TRBD1	NA	TGTGCCAGAAGCTTCGGACAGGGGGCTTATGGCTACACCTTC	CARSFGQGAYGYTF
TRBV5-1	TRBJ1-5	16	TRBD1	NA	TGCGCCAGCAGCTTGGAAGGGACAGGGAACAATCAGCCCCAGCATTTT	CASSLEGTGNNQPQHF
TRBV9	TRBJ1-1	16	TRBD1	NA	TGTGCCAGCAGCGTAGGACCAGGACAGGGGAACACTGAAGCTTTCTTT	CASSVGPGQGNTEAFF
TRBV7-9	TRBJ2-3	17	TRBD2	NA	TGTGCCAGCAGCGCCTTTGCGGGAGTCTCGGAGAGGGATACGCAGTATTTT	CASSAFAGVSERDTQYF
TRBV7-9	TRBJ2-7	16	TRBD1	once	TGTGCCAGCAGCTTGGACCGGACAGGCCTTTCCTACGAGCAGTACTTC	CASSLDRTGLSYEQYF
TRBV7-3	TRBJ2-1	15	TRBD2	NA	TGTGCCAGCAGCTTAAGTCCGGGAGGGGGGAATGAGCAGTTCTTC	CASSLSPGGGNEQFF
TRBV5-6	TRBJ2-7	15	TRBD1	NA	TGTGCCAGCAGCTCCTTAGACAGGGGAGTGAACGAGCAGTACTTC	CASSSLDRGVNEQYF
TRBV27	TRBJ1-4	13	NA	NA	TGTGCCAGCAGTCCGGGAGCGCCCAGAAAACTGTTTTTT	CASSPGAPRKLFF
TRBV27	TRBJ2-2	16	NA	NA	TGTGCCAGCAGTGGACTCTCGGAGAGGAACACCGGGGAGCTGTTTTTT	CASSGLSERNTGELFF
TRBV10-1	TRBJ2-2	12	NA	NA	TGCGCCACCGGGACTTACACCGGGGAGCTGTTTTTT	CATGTYTGELFF
TRBV29-1	TRBJ1-1	14	TRBD1	NA	TGCAGCGTCAGCGCCGGGACAGGGAACACTGAAGCTTTCTTT	CSVSAGTGNTEAFF
TRBV6-4	TRBJ2-1	16	TRBD2	NA	TGTGCCAGCAGCAAAACGGGGAGCGGGAGGGCCTATGAGCAGTTCTTC	CASSKTGSGRAYEQFF
TRBV10-3	TRBJ2-5	14	TRBD1	NA	TGTGCCATCGGAGGGACAGGGGGAAGAGAGACCCAGTACTTC	CAIGGTGGRETQYF